A single sample is the source of the 18 T cell receptor beta chains below, sequenced in a study of shared clonotypes between healthy human individuals (dated by TCRdb to 2020 to 2022). Libraries were built with the immunoSEQ multiplex PCR assay. Held by TCRdb, this immuneACCESS table contains in-frame sequences only and omits some clones. Under half of the omission traces to an unresolved V gene where checked; the cause of the rest is unknown. The sample table shows roughly 1,000,000 clones, and more than 75% are seen once. Approximately 0.56% of the sample belongs to the ten largest clones. The specimen was memory CD4+ T cells from PBMCs. The cell subset or site label on this specimen signifies: CD45RA-negative fraction. These receptors all come from a man between 18 and 29 years old in good health. Some clones in this sample may be carry-over from other donors' samples.

The rearrangement uses TRBV9 and TRBJ2-7; 8 bases map to TRBD1. Germline assignment: CDR1 SGDLS and CDR2 YYNGEE. Trimming removed 0 bases from V and 4 bases from J; junction bases left unmatched: 6. The CDR3 spans 15 residues. The CDR3 DNA reads as TGTGCCAGCAGCGTAGCTACAGGGGGTCTTTACGAGCAGTACTTC. Translated, it gives CASSVATGGLYEQYF.

This clone has just a few counts. V gene TRBV6-5 combines with J gene TRBJ1-2; 7 bases line up with TRBD1. Losses at the gene ends were 6 bases for V and 5 bases for J; bases not matched to a gene: 9. There are 14 residues in the CDR3. Germline CDR1 MNHEY, CDR2 SVGAGI. The CDR3 is CASSFDRVGYGYTF. The CDR3 DNA sequence: TGTGCCAGCAGCTTTGACAGGGTCGGATATGGCTACACCTTC.

The V and J genes are TRBV15 and TRBJ2-2, with D possibly TRBD1 on 6 matching bases. The CDR3 contains 16 residues. Trimming removed 0 bases at V and 4 bases at J, with 12 bases between. CDR1 and CDR2 from the germline V gene are LNHNV and YYDKDF (reference sequence). The CDR3 loop is CATSRDSTGSTGELFF. CDR3 nucleotides: TGTGCCACCAGCAGAGATAGCACAGGGAGCACCGGGGAGCTGTTTTTT.

The chain's CDR3 is CASSLEPPGRGEKLFF. CDR3 nucleotide sequence: TGTGCCAGCAGCTTAGAGCCCCCGGGCCGAGGGGAAAAACTGTTTTTT. The V gene is TRBV7-2, the J gene TRBJ1-4, with no clear D. The CDR3 runs 16 residues. Per the germline V gene, CDR1 is SGHTA and CDR2 is FQGNSA. V lost 1 base to trimming and J lost 8 bases, with 17 bases between them.

Note on this clone: Other DNA sequences in the same sample also yield this CDR3. The chain links TRBV30 to TRBJ2-3; 12 bases map to TRBD2. V was clipped by 0 bases and J by 1 base; unmatched bases: 2. Germline V gene lookup returns CDR1 GTSNPN and CDR2 SVGIG (reference sequence). CDR3 size: 16 residues. CDR3 sequence: CAWSVGTSGRTDTQYF. CDR3 sequence (DNA): TGTGCCTGGAGTGTGGGGACTAGCGGGCGCACAGATACGCAGTATTTT.

The chain is built from TRBV5-1 and TRBJ2-3, with 10 bases lining up with TRBD1. With V trimmed by 4 bases and J by 4 bases, 6 bases remained unmatched. Germline CDR1 SGHRS, CDR2 YFSETQ. CDR3 length equals 15 residues. CDR3 bases: TGCGCCAGCAGCGCCCGGGACAGGGGTCCAGATACGCAGTATTTT. Its translation: CASSARDRGPDTQYF.

This clone was detected a few times. V is TRBV28 and J is TRBJ2-2, with D possibly matching TRBD2 (5 bases). The length of the CDR3 is 17 residues. Trimming shortened V by 9 bases and J by 7 bases, and 27 bases separated the two germline ends. Germline-derived CDR1 and CDR2 are MDHEN and SYDVKM. The DNA for the CDR3 is TGTGCCAGTTCTCAGGCGGCTAGCCTTTTAGTGGGCGGGGAGCTGTTTTTT. This gives the protein CASSQAASLLVGGELFF.

V usage is TRBV7-2 and J usage is TRBJ1-5; no firm D call. The CDR3 has 13 amino acids. Germline V gene lookup returns CDR1 SGHTA and CDR2 FQGNSA. V was cut by 5 bases and J by 9 bases, with 14 bases left in between. Here the CDR3 reads CASSPGEGRPQHF. The CDR3, as DNA: TGTGCCAGCAGCCCAGGCGAGGGTCGGCCCCAGCATTTT. Variable domain in full (rest from reference TRBV7-2 and TRBJ1-5): GAGVSQSPSNKVTEKGKDVELRCDPISGHTALYWYRQSLGQGLEFLIYFQGNSAPDKSGLPSDRFSAERTGGSVSTLTIQRTQQEDSAVYLCASSPGEGRPQHFGDGTRLSIL.

The sample holds one count of this clone. The chain couples TRBV18 to TRBJ2-2; D not certain. CDR1 KGHSH and CDR2 LQKENI come from the germline V gene. V was clipped by 3 bases and J by 6 bases, with 14 bases between them. The CDR3 has 15 residues. The DNA for the CDR3 is TGTGCCAGCTCACCCAGCACCCACCGGGCCGGGGAGCTGTTTTTT. Its protein is CASSPSTHRAGELFF.

V and J are TRBV5-4 and TRBJ2-3, with D tentatively TRBD2 (5 bases). Between the trimmed V and J ends, which lost 7 bases and 4 bases, there was a span of 10 bases. Germline loops: CDR1 SGHNT, CDR2 YYREEE (reference sequence). The CDR3 runs to 12 residues. The DNA of the CDR3 is TGTGCCAGCGGGAGTCGGGCAGATACGCAGTATTTT. Encoded protein: CASGSRADTQYF. Looking up the rest from reference TRBV5-4 and TRBJ2-3 gives the full variable domain: ETGVTQSPTHLIKTRGQQVTLRCSSQSGHNTVSWYQQALGQGPQFIFQYYREEENGRGNFPPRFSGLQFPNYSSELNVNALELDDSALYLCASGSRADTQYFGPGTRLTVL.

The chain carries TRBV7-2 and TRBJ1-3; D uncertain. This CDR3 has 11 amino acids. V was trimmed by 1 base and J by 8 bases, leaving 3 bases between them. The germline CDR1 and CDR2 sequences are SGHTA and FQGNSA. This CDR3 reads CASSLDHTIYF. CDR3 nucleotide sequence: TGTGCCAGCAGCTTAGACCACACCATATATTTT.

The chain recombines TRBV5-1 with TRBJ2-1, with 7 positions matching TRBD2. The CDR3 is made up of 16 amino acids. CDR1 SGHRS and CDR2 YFSETQ come from the germline V gene. The junction had 8 bases not matched to a gene; V was cut back by 2 bases and J by 3 bases. CDR3 region: CASSFMASGNYNEQFF. The CDR3 DNA is TGCGCCAGCAGCTTTATGGCTAGCGGAAACTACAATGAGCAGTTCTTC.

The chain recombines TRBV27 with TRBJ2-3; 15 bases fit TRBD2. Unmatched junction bases numbered 3, after V lost 4 bases and J lost 4 bases. From germline, CDR1 is MNHEY and CDR2 SMNVEV (reference sequence). The CDR3 length is 16 residues. CDR3 sequence reads: CASSWTSGRAPDTQYF. Written as DNA, the CDR3 is TGTGCCAGCAGTTGGACTAGCGGGAGGGCCCCAGATACGCAGTATTTT.

V is TRBV2 and J is TRBJ2-5; D remains unclear. CDR3 length: 13 amino acids. Trimming shortened V by 4 bases and J by 5 bases, and 11 bases separated the two germline ends. Germline CDR1 reads SNHLY; CDR2 reads FYNNEI. The CDR3 reads CASSVEARETQYF. CDR3 in DNA: TGTGCCAGCAGTGTCGAGGCCCGGGAGACCCAGTACTTC.

The CDR3 region has the DNA TGTGCCAGCTCACCCCAGGGTTTGGCCCGCTCTGGAAACACCATATATTTT. Its translation is CASSPQGLARSGNTIYF. This chain joins TRBV18 and TRBJ1-3; D is perhaps TRBD1 (5 bases). In germline, CDR1 is KGHSH, CDR2 LQKENI. This CDR3 contains 17 residues. Trimming stripped 3 bases from V and 0 bases from J, with 15 bases between.

This sequence joins TRBV5-1 and TRBJ1-1; 10 nucleotides line up with TRBD1. CDR3 length: 20 residues. With 0 bases clipped from V and 4 bases from J, the junction kept 18 bases outside the gene matches. Germline assignment: CDR1 SGHRS and CDR2 YFSETQ. Written as DNA, the CDR3 is TGCGCCAGCAGCTTGGTCCACCTGGGACAGGGGACGACCGGTGGCACTGAAGCTTTCTTT. It encodes CASSLVHLGQGTTGGTEAFF. Variable domain in full (rest from reference TRBV5-1 and TRBJ1-1): KAGVTQTPRYLIKTRGQQVTLSCSPISGHRSVSWYQQTPGQGLQFLFEYFSETQRNKGNFPGRFSGRQFSNSRSEMNVSTLELGDSALYLCASSLVHLGQGTTGGTEAFFGQGTRLTVV.

The chain uses TRBV5-1 and TRBJ2-5; 7 bases align to TRBD2. Trimming removed 4 bases from V and 4 bases from J; junction bases left unmatched: 7. CDR3 length equals 14 residues. CDR1 and CDR2 (germline): SGHRS, YFSETQ. The CDR3 reads CASSPSSGGETQYF. Here the CDR3 DNA reads TGCGCCAGCAGCCCTTCTTCGGGGGGAGAGACCCAGTACTTC.

The V call is TRBV7-3, the J call TRBJ2-7; the match to TRBD2 covers 8 bases. The CDR3 runs 13 residues. The germline CDR1 and CDR2 sequences are SGHTA and FQGTGA. V gave up 5 bases and J gave up 6 bases; unmatched junction bases: 6. As DNA, the CDR3 is TGTGCCAGCAGCGGGACTAGTTCGAGCGAGCAGTACTTC. Its translation: CASSGTSSSEQYF.